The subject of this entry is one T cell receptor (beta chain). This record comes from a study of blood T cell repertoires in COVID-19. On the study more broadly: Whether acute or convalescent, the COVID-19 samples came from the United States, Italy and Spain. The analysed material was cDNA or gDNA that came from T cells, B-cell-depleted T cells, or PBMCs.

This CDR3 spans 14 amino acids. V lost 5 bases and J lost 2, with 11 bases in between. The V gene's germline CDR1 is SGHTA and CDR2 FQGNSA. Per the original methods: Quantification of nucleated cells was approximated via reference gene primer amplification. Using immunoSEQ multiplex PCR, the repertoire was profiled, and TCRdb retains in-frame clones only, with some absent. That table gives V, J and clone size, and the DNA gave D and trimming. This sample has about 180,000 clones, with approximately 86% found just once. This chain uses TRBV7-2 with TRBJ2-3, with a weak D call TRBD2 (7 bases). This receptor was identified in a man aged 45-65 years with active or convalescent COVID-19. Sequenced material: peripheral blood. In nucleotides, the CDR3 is TGTGCCAGCAGCCCGGGGGGCCCCACAGATACGCAGTATTTT. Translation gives CASSPGGPTDTQYF.